This T cell receptor (beta chain) was recorded in a study of T-cell reconstitution after alpha-beta-depleted transplantation in children. Unique molecular identifiers were incorporated when the TCRbeta library was constructed. TCRdb independently ran MiXCR on the PCR reads; one entry per CDR3 protein. The sample yields around 380,000 distinct CDR3 sequences, about 11% seen once. The V gene lost 6 bases and the J gene lost 6 bases, with 14 bases spanning the gap. CDR3 size: 12 residues. CDR1 and CDR2 (germline): DFQATT, SNEGSKA (reference sequence). Source: PBMCs from the stem cell graft donor, taken from the stem cell graft. This chain joins TRBV20-1 and TRBJ1-2; maybe TRBD1 (5 bases). The TCR comes from a human donor who donated a stem cell graft to a child with acute myeloid leukemia. The CDR3 DNA is TGCAGTGCCTGGGGGGAGCCCGATGGCTACACCTTC. Translation gives CSAWGEPDGYTF.